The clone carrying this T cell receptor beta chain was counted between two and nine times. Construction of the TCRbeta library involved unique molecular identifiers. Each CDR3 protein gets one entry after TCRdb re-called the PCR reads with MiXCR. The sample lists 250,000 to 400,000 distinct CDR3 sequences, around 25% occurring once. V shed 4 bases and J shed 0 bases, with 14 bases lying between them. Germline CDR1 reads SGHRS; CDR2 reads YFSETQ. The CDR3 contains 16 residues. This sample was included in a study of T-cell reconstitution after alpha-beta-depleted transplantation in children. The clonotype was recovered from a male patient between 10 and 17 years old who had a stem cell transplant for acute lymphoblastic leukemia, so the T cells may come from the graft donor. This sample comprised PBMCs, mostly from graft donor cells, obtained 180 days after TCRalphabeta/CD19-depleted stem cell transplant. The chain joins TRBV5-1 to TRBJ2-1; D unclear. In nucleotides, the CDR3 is TGCGCCAGCAGCCTGACCCGGCTCGTCTCCTACAATGAGCAGTTCTTC. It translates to CASSLTRLVSYNEQFF.